The clone carrying this T cell receptor (beta chain) was observed a handful of times. Antigen specificity is unknown. The data originate from a study of cytomegalovirus exposure and HLA in healthy donors. The J segment lost 7 bases and the V segment lost 3 bases, leaving 4 bases of the junction unmatched. Germline V gene sequence: CDR1 KGHSH, CDR2 LQKENI. The CDR3 spans 16 residues. Whole-study findings and limits: Among donors in an Asian-associated ancestry cluster, a later analysis reportedly found fewer N-insertions than the roughly 670-donor mean. Only CMV serostatus was available as immune exposure information. Reported results showed that the classifier diagnosed cytomegalovirus status with high specificity and sensitivity. With later analysis, a missense DCLRE1C variant became linked to TCR beta V- and J-gene trimming.

The PCR made use of 60 Vbeta and 13 Jbeta primers. Produced via immunoSEQ multiplex PCR; TCRdb's table is partial and in-frame only. The data show some 130,000 clones, 75% to 85% seen once. The receptor was derived from a young man in good health and CMV-seronegative. V gene TRBV18 combines with J gene TRBJ2-2; TRBD2 agrees at 14 bases. The sample consisted of PBMCs. The CDR3 coding sequence is TGTGCCAGCTCACCCGGGACTAGCGGGAGATACGGGGAGCTGTTTTTT. Residues: CASSPGTSGRYGELFF.